Each of the 26 T cell receptor beta chains below was sequenced from the same sample in a study of cytomegalovirus exposure and HLA in healthy donors. In the PCR, 60 Vbeta and 13 Jbeta primers were used. Assay used: immunoSEQ multiplex PCR; TCRdb lists only in-frame clones, some missing. This repertoire comprises about 140,000 clones; its ten largest clones make up 2% to 2.5%. Material for sequencing was PBMCs. The receptors were gathered from a woman between 18 and 29 years old in good health and CMV-seronegative.

The chain uses TRBV18 and TRBJ2-7; TRBD1 agrees at 11 bases. The CDR3 has 16 amino acids. The J segment lost 1 base and the V segment lost 5 bases, leaving 7 bases of the junction unmatched. Germline loops: CDR1 KGHSH, CDR2 LQKENI. In DNA, the CDR3 is TGTGCCAGCTCAGGACGGGGGGACAGGGGGTCCTACGAGCAGTACTTC. Translated, it gives CASSGRGDRGSYEQYF.

CDR3 protein: CASSSSGTGAGGYTF. The DNA for the CDR3 is TGTGCCAGCAGCTCAAGCGGGACAGGGGCGGGGGGCTACACCTTC. The chain carries TRBV11-3 and TRBJ1-2; 10 bases match TRBD1. The CDR3 is made up of 15 amino acids. Germline loops: CDR1 SGHNT, CDR2 YENEEA. The trim removed 4 bases at V and 8 bases at J, leaving 10 bases unmatched.

DNA for the CDR3: TGTGCCAGTAGTGGGCAGCTTAATGAAAAACTGTTTTTT. It codes for CASSGQLNEKLFF. This chain joins TRBV19 and TRBJ1-4, with D hard to call. V shed 5 bases and J shed 4 bases, with 8 bases lying between them. The CDR3 totals 13 residues. Germline V gene sequence: CDR1 LNHDA, CDR2 SQIVND (reference sequence). Based on the CDR3 plus reference TRBV19 and TRBJ1-4, the full variable domain is DGGITQSPKYLFRKEGQNVTLSCEQNLNHDAMYWYRQDPGQGLRLIYYSQIVNDFQKGDIAEGYSVSREKKESFPLTVTSAQKNPTAFYLCASSGQLNEKLFFGSGTQLSVL.

J is TRBJ2-1 and V is TRBV5-1; perhaps TRBD2 as D (6 bases). Trimming shortened V by 2 bases and J by 7 bases, and 19 bases separated the two germline ends. The CDR3 loop spans 16 amino acids. Germline V lookup: CDR1 SGHRS, CDR2 YFSETQ. The chain's CDR3 is CASSFGGTRPLNEQFF. The CDR3, as DNA: TGCGCCAGCAGCTTCGGTGGGACTCGCCCCTTGAATGAGCAGTTCTTC.

The rearrangement links TRBV4-1 to TRBJ2-1; 11 bases line up with TRBD2. From germline, CDR1 is MGHRA and CDR2 YSYEKL. V shed 8 bases and J 6 bases; nucleotides not matched to a gene: 12. The CDR3 is 16 amino acids. CDR3 nucleotide sequence: TGCGCCAGCGTCAGTTTGGATAGCGGGAGGGCCAATGAGCAGTTCTTC. It specifies CASVSLDSGRANEQFF.

The CDR3 sequence is CASSSVGGIHNEQFF. DNA of the CDR3: TGCGCCAGCAGTAGCGTGGGCGGGATACACAATGAGCAGTTCTTC. The V and J genes are TRBV4-1 and TRBJ2-1, with D maybe TRBD2 (6 bases). V was shortened by 6 bases and J by 5 bases, with 17 bases between the two germline ends. This CDR3 comprises 15 residues. The germline gives CDR1 MGHRA, CDR2 YSYEKL.

The V and J genes are TRBV6-5 and TRBJ1-3, with D possibly matching TRBD1 (6 bases). The CDR3 runs 15 residues. Germline V gives CDR1 MNHEY, CDR2 SVGAGI. The germline V and J ends were trimmed by 11 bases and 0 bases, with 17 bases remaining between them. The CDR3 DNA reads as TGTGCCGTCGCCGAGGCAGGGGTCTCTGGAAACACCATATATTTT. It specifies CAVAEAGVSGNTIYF.

The chain has TRBV7-8 and TRBJ2-7, with D maybe TRBD1 (6 bases). The CDR3 has 15 amino acids. V was cut by 1 base and J by 2 bases, with 12 bases left in between. CDR1 is SGHVS, CDR2 FQNEAQ, per germline. The CDR3 sequence: CASSLVGGVTYEQYF. The CDR3 bases are TGTGCCAGCAGCTTAGTAGGGGGAGTAACCTACGAGCAGTACTTC.

The chain links TRBV7-8 to TRBJ2-3; D is possibly TRBD1 (6 bases). Germline values: CDR1 SGHVS, CDR2 FQNEAQ. V was cut by 3 bases and J by 7 bases, with 8 bases left in between. The CDR3 loop spans 12 amino acids. CDR3 DNA: TGTGCCAGCAGCTTCGGACAGCATACGCAGTATTTT. Amino acids: CASSFGQHTQYF.

CDR3: CASSGLAGEGTDTQYF. DNA of the CDR3: TGTGCCAGCAGCGGATTAGCGGGAGAGGGGACAGATACGCAGTATTTT. This chain uses TRBV7-2 with TRBJ2-3; 9 bases agree with TRBD2. CDR3 size: 16 residues. Germline V gene lookup returns CDR1 SGHTA and CDR2 FQGNSA. Losses at the gene ends were 5 bases for V and 3 bases for J; bases not matched to a gene: 9. The whole variable domain, remainder taken from reference TRBV7-2 and TRBJ2-3, is GAGVSQSPSNKVTEKGKDVELRCDPISGHTALYWYRQSLGQGLEFLIYFQGNSAPDKSGLPSDRFSAERTGGSVSTLTIQRTQQEDSAVYLCASSGLAGEGTDTQYFGPGTRLTVL.

V and J are TRBV7-9 and TRBJ1-1; D ambiguous. This CDR3 spans 13 amino acids. The V end was cut by 3 bases, the J end by 10 bases, with 15 bases between. Looked up from germline, CDR1 is SEHNR and CDR2 is FQNEAQ (reference sequence). The CDR3 nucleotides read TGTGCCAGCAGCTTTTTCGCAGATAATCGAGCTTTCTTT. Its protein is CASSFFADNRAFF.

This rearrangement joins TRBV13 to TRBJ2-7; 8 nucleotides align to TRBD2. Losses at the gene ends were 5 bases for V and 0 bases for J; bases not matched to a gene: 3. CDR1 and CDR2 (germline): PRHDT, FYEKMQ (reference sequence). The CDR3 sequence is 14 residues long. For the CDR3, the DNA is TGTGCCAGCAGCCGTAGCGGGAACTCCTACGAGCAGTACTTC. It yields the protein CASSRSGNSYEQYF.

The genes are TRBV27 and TRBJ2-3; 7 nucleotides align to TRBD2. This CDR3 is 15 amino acids long. CDR1 is MNHEY and CDR2 is SMNVEV in the germline V gene (reference sequence). V lost 8 bases and J lost 0; bases outside the gene matches: 8. CDR3 nucleotides: TGTGCCAGCTCCCTGGGGGAGGGAAGCACAGATACGCAGTATTTT. This translates into CASSLGEGSTDTQYF.

The chain uses TRBV10-1 and TRBJ2-3; possibly TRBD1 for D (5 bases). With 6 bases removed from V and 1 base from J, the gap between germline ends came to 11 bases. The CDR3 is made up of 14 amino acids. Germline loops: CDR1 WNHNN, CDR2 SYGVQD (reference sequence). CDR3 coding DNA: TGCGCCAGCAGCAGGCAGGGTGGCACAGATACGCAGTATTTT. It is translated as CASSRQGGTDTQYF.

The rearrangement links TRBV27 to TRBJ2-3, with 13 bases that match TRBD2. The CDR3 spans 13 residues. J gave up 5 bases and V 10 bases, and 3 bases lay outside the gene matches. Looked up from germline, CDR1 is MNHEY and CDR2 is SMNVEV (reference sequence). This CDR3 reads CATGLAGEDTQYF. CDR3 nucleotides: TGTGCCACCGGACTAGCGGGAGAAGATACGCAGTATTTT.

The V gene is TRBV2, the J gene TRBJ2-7; 7 nucleotides align to TRBD1. Germline CDR1 is SNHLY and CDR2 is FYNNEI. The CDR3 contains 15 residues. V trimming: 5 bases; J trimming: 6 bases; junction bases outside the gene matches: 13. CDR3 amino acids: CASSPRSLGGREQYF. CDR3 sequence (DNA): TGTGCCAGCAGTCCTCGATCTTTAGGGGGCCGCGAGCAGTACTTC. The variable domain in full, completed from reference TRBV2 and TRBJ2-7, reads EPEVTQTPSHQVTQMGQEVILRCVPISNHLYFYWYRQILGQKVEFLVSFYNNEISEKSEIFDDQFSVERPDGSNFTLKIRSTKLEDSAMYFCASSPRSLGGREQYFGPGTRLTVT.

The chain uses TRBV5-4 and TRBJ1-4, with TRBD1 matching over 7 bases. From germline, CDR1 is SGHNT and CDR2 YYREEE (reference sequence). The CDR3 has 16 amino acids. V lost 0 bases to trimming and J lost 7 bases; unmatched junction nucleotides: 9. As DNA, the CDR3 is TGTGCCAGCAGCTTGGCTGGACAGGCCGGGGGTGAAAAACTGTTTTTT. Residues: CASSLAGQAGGEKLFF.

The chain uses TRBV20-1 and TRBJ2-5; no definite D call. V was cut by 5 bases and J by 4 bases, with 5 bases left in between. Germline-derived CDR1 and CDR2 are DFQATT and SNEGSKA (reference sequence). The CDR3 covers 10 residues. The CDR3 is CSASIETQYF. The CDR3 DNA sequence: TGCAGTGCTTCAATAGAGACCCAGTACTTC.

The CDR3 is CATSRGGQATNEKLFF. For the CDR3, the DNA is TGTGCCACCAGCAGAGGGGGCCAGGCAACTAATGAAAAACTGTTTTTT. The genes are TRBV15 and TRBJ1-4, with D perhaps matching TRBD1 (5 bases). The ends were cut back, 1 base at V and 0 bases at J, with 9 bases in the middle. This CDR3 spans 16 amino acids. Germline loops: CDR1 LNHNV, CDR2 YYDKDF (reference sequence).

The CDR3, as DNA: TGTGCCAGCAGCTCTAGCGGAAGACAAGAGACCCAGTACTTC. Translated: CASSSSGRQETQYF. The rearrangement uses TRBV2 and TRBJ2-5, with 7 bases that match TRBD2. Trimming removed 6 bases from V and 2 bases from J; junction bases left unmatched: 6. The CDR3 runs 14 residues. CDR1 is SNHLY and CDR2 is FYNNEI in the germline V gene.

This chain uses TRBV7-6 with TRBJ2-1, with 8 bases that match TRBD2. With 1 base clipped from V and 4 bases from J, the junction kept 12 bases outside the gene matches. The germline V gene encodes CDR1 SGHVS and CDR2 FNYEAQ. This CDR3 spans 18 amino acids. The CDR3 DNA sequence: TGTGCCAGCAGCTTAGATGGTTCCCCACTAGCGGTTTACAATGAGCAGTTCTTC. Translation gives CASSLDGSPLAVYNEQFF.

CDR3 sequence reads: CASSLGAGGINTEAFF. The CDR3 DNA reads as TGTGCCAGCAGTTTGGGGGCAGGGGGTATTAACACTGAAGCTTTCTTT. The chain carries TRBV27 and TRBJ1-1, with 7 bases fitting TRBD1. The length of the CDR3 is 16 residues. With 3 bases clipped from V and 2 bases from J, the junction kept 9 bases outside the gene matches. Germline V lookup: CDR1 MNHEY, CDR2 SMNVEV (reference sequence).

The CDR3 nucleotides read TGCAGCGTTACGCAGAGGGCCTCTGGAAACACCATATATTTT. Its protein is CSVTQRASGNTIYF. The chain links TRBV29-1 to TRBJ1-3; D gene unclear. Between the trimmed V and J ends, which lost 5 bases and 0 bases, there was a span of 11 bases. The CDR3 has 14 amino acids. Germline V gene sequence: CDR1 SQVTM, CDR2 ANQGSEA.

The chain couples TRBV28 to TRBJ1-1; no clear D. The CDR3 spans 12 residues. Germline-derived CDR1 and CDR2 are MDHEN and SYDVKM. Trimming took 7 bases from V and 10 from J, leaving 16 bases between them. In nucleotides, the CDR3 is TGTGCCAGCAAATTCGGGCCCCTAGCAGCTTTCTTT. As protein: CASKFGPLAAFF.

The rearrangement links TRBV4-2 to TRBJ2-5; perhaps TRBD2 as D (6 bases). CDR3 length: 17 amino acids. The ends were cut back, 4 bases at V and 1 base at J, with 19 bases in the middle. The germline V gene has CDR1 LGHNA and CDR2 YNFKEQ. In nucleotides, the CDR3 is TGTGCCAGCAGCCGGGCTATGGGAGGAGACTTCCAAGAGACCCAGTACTTC. It yields the protein CASSRAMGGDFQETQYF.

The V gene is TRBV4-2, the J gene TRBJ2-5; 8 bases fit TRBD2. The DNA end lines up better with TRBJ2-7; the J call may be wrong. The germline CDR1 and CDR2 sequences are LGHNA and YNFKEQ. The CDR3 has 15 residues. The CDR3 region is CASSQELTSGYEQYF. The CDR3 DNA reads TGTGCCAGCAGCCAAGAGTTAACTAGCGGCTACGAGCAGTACTTC.